What follows are 2 T cell receptor beta chains derived from one specimen sequenced in a study of PD-1 blockade in mismatch repair-deficient tumors. Assay used: immunoSEQ multiplex PCR; TCRdb lists only in-frame clones, some missing. The profile covers 30,000 to 45,000 clones, with 75% to 90% appearing a single time and under 1.2% taken by the ten largest. Sequencing used PBMCs, obtained 38 weeks after starting pembrolizumab. Receptors were obtained from an adult with mismatch repair-deficient cancer.

CDR3 in amino acids: CASAGLRNTGELFF. The DNA for the CDR3 is TGTGCCAGCGCGGGACTCCGGAACACCGGGGAGCTGTTTTTT. The chain has TRBV7-9 and TRBJ2-2; weak D call: TRBD2 (6 bases). Trimming shortened V by 8 bases and J by 1 base, and 11 bases separated the two germline ends. Per germline, CDR1 SEHNR and CDR2 FQNEAQ (reference sequence). CDR3 length: 14 amino acids.

This chain joins TRBV2 and TRBJ1-4; 8 bases map to TRBD1. Germline CDR1 and CDR2: SNHLY and FYNNEI. Trimming removed 3 bases from V and 8 bases from J; junction bases left unmatched: 2. This CDR3 has 13 amino acids. CDR3 loop: CASSDRGREKLFF. The DNA for the CDR3 is TGTGCCAGCAGTGACAGGGGGCGGGAAAAACTGTTTTTT.